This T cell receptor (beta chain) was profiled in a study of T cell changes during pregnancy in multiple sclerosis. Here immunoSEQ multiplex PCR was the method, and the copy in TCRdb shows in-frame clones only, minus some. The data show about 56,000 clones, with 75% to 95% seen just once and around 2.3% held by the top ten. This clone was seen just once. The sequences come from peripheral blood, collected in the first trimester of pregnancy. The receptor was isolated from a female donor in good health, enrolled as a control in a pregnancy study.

The CDR3 sequence is CASSLSDTQYF. The CDR3 region has the DNA TGTGCCAGCAGCTTGAGCGATACGCAGTATTTT. This chain links TRBV5-5 with TRBJ2-3; D remains unclear. V shed 1 base and J shed 6 bases, with 3 bases lying between them. The CDR3 spans 11 residues. Germline V CDR1 and CDR2: SGHKS, YYEKEE (reference sequence).